The 5 T cell receptor beta chains listed next were all sequenced from one sample in a study of cytomegalovirus exposure and HLA in healthy donors. Primers: 60 Vbeta forward and 13 Jbeta reverse. Profiled with immunoSEQ multiplex PCR; TCRdb holds only in-frame clones, not every one. The repertoire consists of about 110,000 clones, with around 80% occurring once and the leading ten covering more than 2%. The specimen sequenced was PBMCs. These receptors were collected from a man aged 35-49 years in good health and CMV-seronegative.

The chain recombines TRBV18 with TRBJ1-1, with 7 bases identical to TRBD1. The germline CDR1 and CDR2 sequences are KGHSH and LQKENI. This CDR3 is 15 amino acids long. The V segment lost 1 base and the J segment 4 bases; nucleotides outside the gene matches: 6. The CDR3 DNA sequence: TGTGCCAGCTCACCACAGGAGGGGGCTAGCACTGAAGCTTTCTTT. Translating it yields CASSPQEGASTEAFF. The variable domain in full, completed from reference TRBV18 and TRBJ1-1, reads NAGVMQNPRHLVRRRGQEARLRCSPMKGHSHVYWYRQLPEEGLKFMVYLQKENIIDESGMPKERFSAEFPKEGPSILRIQQVVRGDSAAYFCASSPQEGASTEAFFGQGTRLTVV.

The chain combines TRBV19 with TRBJ2-6; D ambiguous. CDR3 size: 14 residues. V lost 4 bases and J lost 2, with 6 bases in between. Germline CDR1 LNHDA, CDR2 SQIVND (reference sequence). The chain's CDR3 is CASSTGAGANVLTF. DNA for the CDR3: TGTGCCAGTAGTACCGGTGCTGGGGCCAACGTCCTGACTTTC. Looking up the rest from reference TRBV19 and TRBJ2-6 gives the full variable domain: DGGITQSPKYLFRKEGQNVTLSCEQNLNHDAMYWYRQDPGQGLRLIYYSQIVNDFQKGDIAEGYSVSREKKESFPLTVTSAQKNPTAFYLCASSTGAGANVLTFGAGSRLTVL.

This rearrangement joins TRBV6-5 to TRBJ1-1, with a possible D match to TRBD1 (6 bases). The CDR3 has 15 amino acids. CDR1 and CDR2 (germline): MNHEY, SVGAGI. The ends were cut back, 6 bases at V and 6 bases at J, with 20 bases in the middle. The CDR3 protein is CASRENGVQGAEAFF. Written as DNA, the CDR3 is TGTGCCAGCAGGGAGAATGGGGTACAGGGAGCTGAAGCTTTCTTT.

This clone was seen a single time. The V and J genes are TRBV19 and TRBJ2-3; TRBD2 matches 7 bases. Germline CDR1 reads LNHDA; CDR2 reads SQIVND (reference sequence). The trim removed 7 bases at V and 0 bases at J, leaving 13 bases unmatched. CDR3 length: 17 residues. CDR3 coding DNA: TGTGCCAGTAAGCCCCTTGCTAGCGGAACTAGCACAGATACGCAGTATTTT. This encodes CASKPLASGTSTDTQYF.

The CDR3 bases are TGTGCCAGCAGAGCTATCTCCTACGAGCAGTACTTC. Protein sequence: CASRAISYEQYF. The genes are TRBV7-9 and TRBJ2-7; unclear D gene. This CDR3 is 12 amino acids long. CDR1 is SEHNR, CDR2 FQNEAQ, per germline (reference sequence). The ends were cut back, 6 bases at V and 0 bases at J, with 6 bases in the middle.